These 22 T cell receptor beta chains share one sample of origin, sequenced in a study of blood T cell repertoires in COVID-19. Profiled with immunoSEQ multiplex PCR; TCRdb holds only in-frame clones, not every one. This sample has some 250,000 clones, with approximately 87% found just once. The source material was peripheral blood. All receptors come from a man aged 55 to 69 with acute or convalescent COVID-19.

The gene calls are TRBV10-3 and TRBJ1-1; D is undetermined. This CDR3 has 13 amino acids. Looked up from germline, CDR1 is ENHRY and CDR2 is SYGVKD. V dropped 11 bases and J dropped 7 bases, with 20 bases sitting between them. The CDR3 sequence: CASARPGASEAFF. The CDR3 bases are TGTGCCTCCGCGAGACCCGGAGCGAGTGAAGCTTTCTTT.

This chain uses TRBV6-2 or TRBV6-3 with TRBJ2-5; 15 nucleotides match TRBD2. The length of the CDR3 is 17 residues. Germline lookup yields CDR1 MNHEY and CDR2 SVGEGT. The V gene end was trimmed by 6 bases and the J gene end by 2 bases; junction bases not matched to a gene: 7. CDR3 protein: CASSWGLAGGSQETQYF. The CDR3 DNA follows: TGTGCCAGCAGCTGGGGACTAGCGGGAGGATCGCAAGAGACCCAGTACTTC.

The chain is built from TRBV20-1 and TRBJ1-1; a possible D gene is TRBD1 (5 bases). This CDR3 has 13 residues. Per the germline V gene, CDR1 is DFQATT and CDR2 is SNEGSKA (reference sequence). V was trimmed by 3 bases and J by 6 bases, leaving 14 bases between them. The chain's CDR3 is CSASAQVTSEAFF. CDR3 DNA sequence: TGCAGTGCTAGTGCACAGGTGACATCTGAAGCTTTCTTT.

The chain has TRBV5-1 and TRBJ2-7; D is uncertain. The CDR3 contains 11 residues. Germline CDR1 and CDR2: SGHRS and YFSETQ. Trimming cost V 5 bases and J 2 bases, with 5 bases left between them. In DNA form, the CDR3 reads TGCGCCAGCAGTACTGCCTACGAGCAGTACTTC. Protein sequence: CASSTAYEQYF.

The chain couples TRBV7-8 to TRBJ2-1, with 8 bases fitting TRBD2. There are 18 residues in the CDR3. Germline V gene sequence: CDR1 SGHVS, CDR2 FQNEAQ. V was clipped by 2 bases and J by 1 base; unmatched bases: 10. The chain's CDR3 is CASSLTPPSGSSYNEQFF. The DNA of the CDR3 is TGTGCCAGCAGCTTAACCCCTCCTAGCGGGTCTTCCTACAATGAGCAGTTCTTC.

This CDR3 is CAISDRSDTQYF. CDR3 bases: TGTGCCATCAGTGACAGATCAGATACGCAGTATTTT. The chain combines TRBV10-3 with TRBJ2-3; no clear D. CDR3 length: 12 amino acids. Germline-derived CDR1 and CDR2 are ENHRY and SYGVKD. The V end lost 3 bases, the J end lost 4 bases, and 5 bases lay between the germline ends.

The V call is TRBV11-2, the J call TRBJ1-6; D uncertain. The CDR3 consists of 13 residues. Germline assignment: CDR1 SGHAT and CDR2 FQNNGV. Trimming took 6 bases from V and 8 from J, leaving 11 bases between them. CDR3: CASSRLTDSPLHF. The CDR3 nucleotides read TGTGCCAGCAGTCGCCTCACAGATTCACCCCTCCACTTT.

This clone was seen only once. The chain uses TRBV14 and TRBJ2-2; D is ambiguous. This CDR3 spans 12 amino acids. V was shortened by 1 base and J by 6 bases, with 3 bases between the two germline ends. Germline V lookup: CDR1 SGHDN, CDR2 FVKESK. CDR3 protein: CASSQGAGELFF. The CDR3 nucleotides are TGTGCCAGCAGCCAAGGCGCCGGGGAGCTGTTTTTT. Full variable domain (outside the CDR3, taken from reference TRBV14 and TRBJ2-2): EAGVTQFPSHSVIEKGQTVTLRCDPISGHDNLYWYRRVMGKEIKFLLHFVKESKQDESGMPNNRFLAERTGGTYSTLKVQPAELEDSGVYFCASSQGAGELFFGEGSRLTVL.

The CDR3: CASSLVDEQFF. The DNA of the CDR3 is TGTGCCAGCAGCTTAGTAGATGAGCAGTTCTTC. The chain recombines TRBV11-3 with TRBJ2-1; D not certain. The CDR3 consists of 11 residues. The V gene's germline CDR1 is SGHNT and CDR2 YENEEA. V lost 1 base and J lost 8, with 3 bases in between.

The CDR3 loop reads CASSRAGGGYTF. CDR3 nucleotides: TGTGCCAGCAGCCGGGCGGGTGGGGGCTACACCTTC. This sequence joins TRBV11-2 and TRBJ1-2, with D unclear. CDR3 length: 12 residues. Deletions cut 5 bases from V and 8 bases from J, with 12 bases between. Looked up from germline, CDR1 is SGHAT and CDR2 is FQNNGV. The full variable domain, in which reference TRBV11-2 and TRBJ1-2 provide the parts outside the CDR3, is EAGVAQSPRYKIIEKRQSVAFWCNPISGHATLYWYQQILGQGPKLLIQFQNNGVVDDSQLPKDRFSAERLKGVDSTLKIQPAKLEDSAVYLCASSRAGGGYTFGSGTRLTVV.

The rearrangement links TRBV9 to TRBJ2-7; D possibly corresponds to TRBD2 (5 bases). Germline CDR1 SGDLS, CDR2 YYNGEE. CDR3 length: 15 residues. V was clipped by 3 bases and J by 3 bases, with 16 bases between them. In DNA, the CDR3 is TGTGCCAGCAGCGCCCATCGGGATCCCTACTACGAGCAGTACTTC. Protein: CASSAHRDPYYEQYF. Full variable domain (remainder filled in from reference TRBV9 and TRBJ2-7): DSGVTQTPKHLITATGQRVTLRCSPRSGDLSVYWYQQSLDQGLQFLIQYYNGEERAKGNILERFSAQQFPDLHSELNLSSLELGDSALYFCASSAHRDPYYEQYFGPGTRLTVT.

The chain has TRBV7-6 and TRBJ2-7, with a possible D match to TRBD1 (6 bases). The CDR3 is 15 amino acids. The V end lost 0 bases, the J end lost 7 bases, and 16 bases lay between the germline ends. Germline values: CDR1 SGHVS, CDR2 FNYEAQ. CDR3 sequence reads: CASSLAGAAGLEQYF. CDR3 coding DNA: TGTGCCAGCAGCTTAGCGGGGGCAGCAGGGTTGGAGCAGTACTTC.

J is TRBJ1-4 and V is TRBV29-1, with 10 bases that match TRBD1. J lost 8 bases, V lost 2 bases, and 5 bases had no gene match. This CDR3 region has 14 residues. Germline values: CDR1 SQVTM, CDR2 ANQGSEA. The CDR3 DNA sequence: TGCAGCGTTGAACAGACAGGGGGCAGAGAAAAACTGTTTTTT. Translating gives CSVEQTGGREKLFF.

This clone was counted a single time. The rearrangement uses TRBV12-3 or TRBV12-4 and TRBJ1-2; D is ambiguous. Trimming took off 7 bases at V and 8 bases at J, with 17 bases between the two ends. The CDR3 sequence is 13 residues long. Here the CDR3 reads CASTREGPLGYTF. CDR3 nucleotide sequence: TGTGCCAGCACGAGAGAGGGCCCATTAGGCTACACCTTC.

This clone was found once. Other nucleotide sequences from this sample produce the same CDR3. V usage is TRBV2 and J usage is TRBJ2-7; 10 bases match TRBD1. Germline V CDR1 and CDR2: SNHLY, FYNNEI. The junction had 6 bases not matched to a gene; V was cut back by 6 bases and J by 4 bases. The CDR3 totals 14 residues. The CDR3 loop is CASSRDRGPYEQYF. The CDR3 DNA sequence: TGTGCCAGCAGCCGGGACAGGGGCCCTTACGAGCAGTACTTC.

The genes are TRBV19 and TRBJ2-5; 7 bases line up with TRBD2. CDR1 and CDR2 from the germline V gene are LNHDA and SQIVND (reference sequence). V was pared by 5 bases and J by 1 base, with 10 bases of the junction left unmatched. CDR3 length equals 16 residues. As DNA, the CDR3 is TGTGCCAGTAGTGCTAGCGGTCCTGCCATCCAAGAGACCCAGTACTTC. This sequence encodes CASSASGPAIQETQYF.

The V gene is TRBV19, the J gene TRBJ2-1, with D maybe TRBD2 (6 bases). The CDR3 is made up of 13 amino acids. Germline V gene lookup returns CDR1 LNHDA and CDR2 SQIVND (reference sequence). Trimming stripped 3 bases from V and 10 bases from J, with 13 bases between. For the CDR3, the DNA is TGTGCCAGTAGTATCGCTAGCGCAAGCGAGCAGTTCTTC. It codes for CASSIASASEQFF.

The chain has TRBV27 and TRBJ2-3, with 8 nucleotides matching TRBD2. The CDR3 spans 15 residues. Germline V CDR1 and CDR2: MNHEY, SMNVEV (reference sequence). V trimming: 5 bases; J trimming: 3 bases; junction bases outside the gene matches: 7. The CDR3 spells CASSRQAGVTDTQYF. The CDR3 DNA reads TGTGCCAGCAGTCGGCAAGCGGGAGTTACAGATACGCAGTATTTT.

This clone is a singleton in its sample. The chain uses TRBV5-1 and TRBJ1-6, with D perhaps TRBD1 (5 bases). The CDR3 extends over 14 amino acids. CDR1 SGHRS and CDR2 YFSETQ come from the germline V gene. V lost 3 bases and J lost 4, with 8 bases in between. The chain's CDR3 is CASSSGTYNSPLHF. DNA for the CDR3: TGCGCCAGCAGCTCCGGGACTTATAATTCACCCCTCCACTTT.

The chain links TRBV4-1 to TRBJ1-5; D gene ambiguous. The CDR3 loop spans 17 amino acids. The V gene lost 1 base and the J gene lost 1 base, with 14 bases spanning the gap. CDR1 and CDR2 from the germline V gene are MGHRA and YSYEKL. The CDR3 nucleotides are TGCGCCAGCAGCCAAGGGGTCCTGGGAGGGAGCAATCAGCCCCAGCATTTT. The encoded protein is CASSQGVLGGSNQPQHF.

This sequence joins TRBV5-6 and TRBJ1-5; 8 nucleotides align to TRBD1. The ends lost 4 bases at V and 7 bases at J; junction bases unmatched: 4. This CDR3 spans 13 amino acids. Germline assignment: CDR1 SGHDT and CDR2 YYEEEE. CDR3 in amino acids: CASSPRGRQPQHF. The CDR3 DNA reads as TGTGCCAGCAGCCCCAGGGGGCGGCAGCCCCAGCATTTT.

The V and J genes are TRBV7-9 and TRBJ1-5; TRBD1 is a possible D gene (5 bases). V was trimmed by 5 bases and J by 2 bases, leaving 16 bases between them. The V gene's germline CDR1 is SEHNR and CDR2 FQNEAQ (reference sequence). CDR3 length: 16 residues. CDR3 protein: CASSKRGLEGNQPQHF. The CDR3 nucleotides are TGTGCCAGCAGCAAACGGGGACTGGAGGGCAATCAGCCCCAGCATTTT.